Shown below are 24 T cell receptor beta chains from a single sample sequenced in a study of T cells expressing NK-cell markers. TCRdb reprocessed the 5' RACE reads, with one entry per CDR3 protein and no DNA. The sample table includes fewer than 400,000 distinct CDR3 sequences. What was sequenced was blood T cells: a sorted CD56 or NKG2C T cell subset, CD4+ or CD8+ T cells, or bulk PBMC T cells (not recorded which). These receptors were collected from a woman aged 45 to 65 in good health.

CDR3: CASSRTIEETQYF. The chain links TRBV6-5 to TRBJ2-5. Germline lookup yields CDR1 MNHEY and CDR2 SVGAGI. The CDR3 has 13 residues.

The J gene is TRBJ1-1, the V gene TRBV6-5. Germline V gene sequence: CDR1 MNHEY, CDR2 SVGAGI. This CDR3 is built from 11 residues. CDR3 residues: CASSADGEAFF.

V gene TRBV29-1 combines with J gene TRBJ2-2; absent DNA, TCRdb's TRBD2 call cannot be checked. CDR3 size: 18 residues. Germline values: CDR1 SQVTM, CDR2 ANQGSEA. The CDR3 here is CSAARTSGRGGNTGELFF.

CDR3 protein: CASSLSVTGGGYTF. This chain connects TRBV5-1 to TRBJ1-2; TCRdb gives TRBD1 as the D gene, but with no DNA this cannot be confirmed. CDR3 length equals 14 residues. CDR1 is SGHRS, CDR2 YFSETQ, per germline. Drawing the rest from reference TRBV5-1 and TRBJ1-2, the complete variable domain is KAGVTQTPRYLIKTRGQQVTLSCSPISGHRSVSWYQQTPGQGLQFLFEYFSETQRNKGNFPGRFSGRQFSNSRSEMNVSTLELGDSALYLCASSLSVTGGGYTFGSGTRLTVV.

This chain links TRBV18 with TRBJ1-5; TCRdb picks TRBD1, but there is no DNA to check that call. Germline V gives CDR1 KGHSH, CDR2 LQKENI. CDR3 length equals 14 residues. CDR3 loop: CASQRDSWGEPQHF.

The chain employs TRBV5-1 and TRBJ2-7; TCRdb names TRBD1, which stays unverified in the absence of DNA. This CDR3 comprises 13 residues. Germline-derived CDR1 and CDR2 are SGHRS and YFSETQ. CDR3: CASSYPDSREQYF.

The chain is built from TRBV25-1 and TRBJ2-6; the D call of TRBD1 rests on TCRdb alone, since no DNA is present to check it. CDR1 is MGHDK and CDR2 is SYGVNS in the germline V gene. CDR3 length: 15 residues. CDR3 region: CASSEGPAGANVLTF.

The chain has TRBV5-1 and TRBJ2-7; TCRdb's D call, TRBD2, is unchecked because there is no DNA. The germline gives CDR1 SGHRS, CDR2 YFSETQ. The CDR3 is 14 amino acids. The chain's CDR3 is CASSLGLGSHEQYF. Variable domain in full (rest from reference TRBV5-1 and TRBJ2-7): KAGVTQTPRYLIKTRGQQVTLSCSPISGHRSVSWYQQTPGQGLQFLFEYFSETQRNKGNFPGRFSGRQFSNSRSEMNVSTLELGDSALYLCASSLGLGSHEQYFGPGTRLTVT.

V gene TRBV4-1 combines with J gene TRBJ2-5; TCRdb's assignment of TRBD2 cannot be checked, as there is no DNA. The germline CDR1 and CDR2 sequences are MGHRA and YSYEKL. This CDR3 has 16 amino acids. The CDR3 protein is CASSLSGSTVGETQYF.

The J gene is TRBJ2-3, the V gene TRBV7-9; TCRdb's D call of TRBD2 is untestable without DNA. The CDR3 runs 12 residues. Germline V gene sequence: CDR1 SEHNR, CDR2 FQNEAQ (reference sequence). The CDR3 sequence is CASSGDGPTQYF.

The gene calls are TRBV11-2 and TRBJ2-1; TCRdb returns TRBD1, unconfirmable since there is no DNA. This CDR3 contains 16 residues. CDR1 is SGHAT, CDR2 FQNNGV, per germline. The CDR3 sequence: CASRSHRGPSYNEQFF.

This chain uses TRBV12-3 or TRBV12-4 with TRBJ2-7; TCRdb lists TRBD2, though no DNA is available to test this call. There are 14 residues in the CDR3. CDR3 amino acids: CASSLIGQSYEQYF.

The chain recombines TRBV29-1 with TRBJ2-2; the TCRdb D gene call, TRBD1, has no DNA to confirm it. This CDR3 has 12 residues. Germline V gene data show CDR1 as SQVTM and CDR2 as ANQGSEA. This chain's CDR3 is CAGGQTTGELFF.

The chain links TRBV6-6 to TRBJ2-7; TCRdb reports TRBD1, a call that lacks DNA to check it against. Germline CDR1 reads MNHNY; CDR2 reads SVGAGI (reference sequence). This CDR3 has 15 amino acids. The CDR3 here is CASTLGVLSSYEQYF.

This sequence joins TRBV12-3 or TRBV12-4 and TRBJ1-1; TCRdb names TRBD1, which stays unverified in the absence of DNA. The CDR3 length is 12 residues. This CDR3 reads CASRDHRGLAFF.

The chain has TRBV5-1 and TRBJ2-4; the TCRdb call, TRBD2, lacks DNA for checking. The CDR3 extends over 13 amino acids. Germline lookup yields CDR1 SGHRS and CDR2 YFSETQ. The CDR3 sequence: CASSYGWEDIQYF.

V is TRBV4-1 and J is TRBJ1-1; TCRdb proposes TRBD1, but this gene call is untestable without DNA. The CDR3 loop spans 15 amino acids. Germline values: CDR1 MGHRA, CDR2 YSYEKL. The CDR3 is CASSLQGFQLTEAFF.

The V gene is TRBV11-2, the J gene TRBJ1-4; without DNA, the TCRdb call of TRBD1 cannot be checked. CDR3 length equals 15 residues. The V gene's germline CDR1 is SGHAT and CDR2 FQNNGV. CDR3 sequence: CASSGGGTGREKLFF.

The J gene is TRBJ2-7, the V gene TRBV7-2; the D call of TRBD1 rests on TCRdb alone, since no DNA is present to check it. CDR3 size: 13 residues. The germline V gene encodes CDR1 SGHTA and CDR2 FQGNSA. The CDR3 region is CASSFGADYEQYF.

The V and J genes are TRBV20-1 and TRBJ1-4; TCRdb proposes TRBD1, but this gene call is untestable without DNA. The CDR3 spans 14 residues. The germline V gene has CDR1 DFQATT and CDR2 SNEGSKA (reference sequence). The CDR3 loop reads CSARGDRDVEKLFF.

The chain is built from TRBV14 and TRBJ2-1; the D call of TRBD2 rests on TCRdb alone, since no DNA is present to check it. The CDR3 contains 17 residues. The germline V gene has CDR1 SGHDN and CDR2 FVKESK. Here the CDR3 reads CASSQEGYSGRVNEQFF.

J is TRBJ1-1 and V is TRBV7-8; TCRdb's D gene call, TRBD1, goes unchecked for lack of DNA. This CDR3 spans 15 amino acids. CDR1 and CDR2 from the germline V gene are SGHVS and FQNEAQ. CDR3 loop: CASSLEGQGYTEAFF.

The chain joins TRBV6-1 to TRBJ2-1. Germline lookup yields CDR1 MNHNS and CDR2 SASEGT. The CDR3 contains 16 residues. This CDR3 is CASSEWSSGSYNEQFF.

This chain connects TRBV12-3 or TRBV12-4 to TRBJ1-3; the TCRdb call, TRBD1, lacks DNA for checking. The CDR3 sequence is 14 residues long. This chain's CDR3 is CASRFGTGGNTIYF.